These 30 T cell receptor beta chains came from one sample sequenced in a study of cytomegalovirus exposure and HLA in healthy donors. The PCR had 60 Vbeta and 13 Jbeta primers. Repertoires were generated with immunoSEQ multiplex PCR, while TCRdb's copy carries only in-frame clones and drops some. The repertoire holds over 65,000 clones, with approximately 80% as singletons. The sequencing sample was made of PBMCs. The receptors were gathered from a human donor in good health.

V usage is TRBV9 and J usage is TRBJ1-2; D possibly corresponds to TRBD1 (6 bases). Between the trimmed V and J ends, which lost 0 bases and 8 bases, there was a span of 20 bases. Per germline, CDR1 SGDLS and CDR2 YYNGEE. The CDR3 sequence is 16 residues long. The CDR3 DNA reads TGTGCCAGCAGCGTAGCTCTTGTGGTGGCAGGGGAAGGCTACACCTTC. Residues: CASSVALVVAGEGYTF.

The sample holds a few counts of this clone. V gene TRBV2 combines with J gene TRBJ2-2; 8 bases line up with TRBD2. CDR3 size: 14 residues. V trimming: 6 bases; J trimming: 5 bases; junction bases outside the gene matches: 5. Germline V CDR1 and CDR2: SNHLY, FYNNEI. The DNA of the CDR3 is TGTGCCAGCAGGGGCGGGGGGCATACCGGGGAGCTGTTTTTT. Its protein is CASRGGGHTGELFF.

This chain links TRBV2 with TRBJ2-1, with 9 bases that match TRBD1. Germline V gives CDR1 SNHLY, CDR2 FYNNEI. This CDR3 comprises 15 residues. V trimming: 7 bases; J trimming: 5 bases; junction bases outside the gene matches: 9. The CDR3 bases are TGTGCCAGCACTGGGGGGGACAGGGTCAACAATGAGCAGTTCTTC. Translation gives CASTGGDRVNNEQFF.

The chain employs TRBV4-3 and TRBJ1-5; D not resolved. Germline V gene data show CDR1 as LGHNA and CDR2 as YSLEER. V lost 0 bases and J lost 0, with 15 bases in between. The CDR3 is made up of 18 amino acids. The CDR3 is CASSQEVTEVYSNQPQHF. Here the CDR3 DNA reads TGCGCCAGCAGCCAAGAGGTTACAGAAGTGTATAGCAATCAGCCCCAGCATTTT.

The chain combines TRBV19 with TRBJ2-1; 8 bases align to TRBD2. V dropped 6 bases and J dropped 5; count of bases not matched to a gene: 12. This CDR3 spans 16 amino acids. Germline-derived CDR1 and CDR2 are LNHDA and SQIVND (reference sequence). This CDR3 reads CASSSTTGGPHNEQFF. In nucleotides, the CDR3 is TGTGCCAGTAGCTCCACCACGGGGGGGCCCCACAATGAGCAGTTCTTC.

This chain uses TRBV11-2 with TRBJ2-5, with a tentative D call TRBD1 (7 bases). This CDR3 is built from 17 residues. The V and J ends lost 4 bases and 2 bases respectively, with 20 bases between them. Germline CDR1 and CDR2: SGHAT and FQNNGV. CDR3 nucleotides: TGTGCCAGCAGCTCCGGCGCCTCAGGGGGGCAGCAAGAGACCCAGTACTTC. Its translation is CASSSGASGGQQETQYF. The full variable domain, completed using reference TRBV11-2 and TRBJ2-5, is EAGVAQSPRYKIIEKRQSVAFWCNPISGHATLYWYQQILGQGPKLLIQFQNNGVVDDSQLPKDRFSAERLKGVDSTLKIQPAKLEDSAVYLCASSSGASGGQQETQYFGPGTRLLVL.

The chain recombines TRBV5-1 with TRBJ2-7, with TRBD2 identical over 8 bases. The V gene's germline CDR1 is SGHRS and CDR2 YFSETQ. V gave up 0 bases and J gave up 7 bases; unmatched junction bases: 3. The CDR3 runs to 13 residues. CDR3 sequence: CASSLATGGEQYF. The CDR3 DNA sequence: TGCGCCAGCAGCTTGGCCACGGGGGGGGAGCAGTACTTC.

This chain links TRBV19 with TRBJ2-7; the D gene is possibly TRBD1 (6 bases). V lost 6 bases and J lost 0, with 15 bases in between. The CDR3 is made up of 15 amino acids. CDR1 is LNHDA and CDR2 is SQIVND in the germline V gene (reference sequence). The CDR3 DNA reads as TGTGCCAGTAGCCCCGGGACGGACAGCTCCTACGAGCAGTACTTC. Amino acid sequence: CASSPGTDSSYEQYF.

The chain carries TRBV6-5 and TRBJ1-5; the D is unclear. The V gene lost 6 bases and the J gene lost 1 base, with 10 bases spanning the gap. Germline CDR1 MNHEY, CDR2 SVGAGI. This CDR3 region has 14 residues. CDR3: CASSRAGSNQPQHF. The CDR3 bases are TGTGCCAGCAGCCGAGCCGGGAGCAATCAGCCCCAGCATTTT.

The chain recombines TRBV14 with TRBJ2-5, with D perhaps matching TRBD1 (6 bases). The germline CDR1 and CDR2 sequences are SGHDN and FVKESK. The ends were cut back, 4 bases at V and 5 bases at J, with 17 bases in the middle. CDR3 length: 15 residues. The CDR3 loop reads CASSRQTGSSETQYF. As DNA, the CDR3 is TGTGCCAGCAGCCGGCAAACAGGGTCGTCGGAGACCCAGTACTTC.

The chain carries TRBV6-6 and TRBJ2-7; perhaps TRBD2 as D (5 bases). The CDR3 runs to 12 residues. Between the trimmed V and J ends, which lost 7 bases and 3 bases, there was a span of 10 bases. The V gene's germline CDR1 is MNHNY and CDR2 SVGAGI (reference sequence). The CDR3 reads CASTLGSYEQYF. The CDR3 DNA follows: TGTGCCAGCACTCTTGGGAGCTACGAGCAGTACTTC.

The chain uses TRBV29-1 and TRBJ1-1; TRBD1 is a possible D gene (5 bases). CDR3 size: 13 residues. Germline V gene lookup returns CDR1 SQVTM and CDR2 ANQGSEA. Between the trimmed V and J ends, which lost 4 bases and 4 bases, there was a span of 13 bases. CDR3 in amino acids: CSVVGRAVTEAFF. The DNA of the CDR3 is TGCAGCGTTGTCGGCAGGGCCGTCACTGAAGCTTTCTTT.

This chain joins TRBV5-1 and TRBJ2-3; 12 bases align to TRBD2. With V trimmed by 2 bases and J by 0 bases, 4 bases remained unmatched. This CDR3 has 17 amino acids. The germline CDR1 and CDR2 sequences are SGHRS and YFSETQ. CDR3 DNA sequence: TGCGCCAGCAGCTTTGGGGGGACTAGCGGGAGCACAGATACGCAGTATTTT. It translates to CASSFGGTSGSTDTQYF.

The chain employs TRBV2 and TRBJ2-1, with 10 bases matching TRBD2. The length of the CDR3 is 15 residues. In germline, CDR1 is SNHLY, CDR2 FYNNEI. V trimming: 4 bases; J trimming: 3 bases; junction bases outside the gene matches: 3. In DNA, the CDR3 is TGTGCCAGCAGTGTTCAGCGGGGGGGCTACAATGAGCAGTTCTTC. Translated, it gives CASSVQRGGYNEQFF. The variable domain in full, completed from reference TRBV2 and TRBJ2-1, reads EPEVTQTPSHQVTQMGQEVILRCVPISNHLYFYWYRQILGQKVEFLVSFYNNEISEKSEIFDDQFSVERPDGSNFTLKIRSTKLEDSAMYFCASSVQRGGYNEQFFGPGTRLTVL.

CDR3 DNA: TGCAGCGTCCCTCGGGGGACTAGTTACAATGAGCAGTTCTTC. Protein product: CSVPRGTSYNEQFF. This sequence joins TRBV29-1 and TRBJ2-1, with TRBD2 identical over 8 bases. J gave up 4 bases and V 6 bases, and 8 bases lay outside the gene matches. Germline V CDR1 and CDR2: SQVTM, ANQGSEA. The CDR3 extends over 14 amino acids.

Written as DNA, the CDR3 is TGTGCCAGCAGCCTGACACTAGCAGGGACCCAGTACTTC. Translated, it gives CASSLTLAGTQYF. The V gene is TRBV5-6, the J gene TRBJ2-5; weak D call: TRBD2 (6 bases). V gave up 4 bases and J gave up 7 bases, with 14 bases separating them. The germline CDR1 and CDR2 sequences are SGHDT and YYEEEE. CDR3 length: 13 amino acids.

This clone was counted between two and nine times. This chain connects TRBV18 to TRBJ2-7; a possible D gene is TRBD2 (5 bases). The CDR3 extends over 12 amino acids. V shed 4 bases and J shed 7 bases, with 11 bases lying between them. Germline CDR1 and CDR2: KGHSH and LQKENI. The CDR3 loop reads CASSLATGEQYF. The DNA of the CDR3 is TGTGCCAGCTCACTAGCAACGGGGGAGCAGTACTTC.

The V and J genes are TRBV11-2 and TRBJ2-7; maybe TRBD1 (5 bases). The V gene lost 5 bases and the J gene lost 0 bases, with 11 bases spanning the gap. Looked up from germline, CDR1 is SGHAT and CDR2 is FQNNGV. The CDR3 consists of 14 residues. For the CDR3, the DNA is TGTGCCAGCAGCCCACAGGAGCCCTCCTACGAGCAGTACTTC. Protein sequence: CASSPQEPSYEQYF.

The V gene is TRBV9, the J gene TRBJ2-7; 8 bases match TRBD1. CDR1 and CDR2 from the germline V gene are SGDLS and YYNGEE. CDR3 length: 13 amino acids. Trimming cost V 4 bases and J 6 bases; bases outside gene matches: 6. CDR3 residues: CASSPGQGSEQYF. The CDR3 nucleotides read TGTGCCAGCAGCCCTGGACAGGGTAGCGAGCAGTACTTC. The complete variable domain, with remaining parts taken from reference TRBV9 and TRBJ2-7, reads DSGVTQTPKHLITATGQRVTLRCSPRSGDLSVYWYQQSLDQGLQFLIQYYNGEERAKGNILERFSAQQFPDLHSELNLSSLELGDSALYFCASSPGQGSEQYFGPGTRLTVT.

The sample holds a few counts of this clone. The chain has TRBV6-5 and TRBJ2-7; no clear D. V gave up 3 bases and J gave up 2 bases, with 8 bases separating them. This CDR3 region has 13 residues. Germline V CDR1 and CDR2: MNHEY, SVGAGI. CDR3: CASSYTAAYEQYF. The CDR3 DNA is TGTGCCAGCAGTTATACAGCAGCCTACGAGCAGTACTTC.

V and J are TRBV5-4 and TRBJ2-7, with D uncertain. V dropped 0 bases and J dropped 0 bases, with 7 bases sitting between them. The CDR3 covers 14 residues. Per germline, CDR1 SGHNT and CDR2 YYREEE (reference sequence). Here the CDR3 DNA reads TGTGCCAGCAGCTTGGCCGGGTTCTCCTACGAGCAGTACTTC. This codes for CASSLAGFSYEQYF.

The rearrangement links TRBV5-1 to TRBJ2-7; tentatively, D is TRBD1 (7 bases). The CDR3 sequence is 13 residues long. Trimming took off 5 bases at V and 1 base at J, with 10 bases between the two ends. Germline V lookup: CDR1 SGHRS, CDR2 YFSETQ. CDR3 sequence (DNA): TGCGCCAGCAGTGCAGGGGGGTCCTACGAGCAGTACTTC. Amino acid sequence: CASSAGGSYEQYF.

The chain carries TRBV12-5 and TRBJ2-7, with D maybe TRBD2 (6 bases). The V end was cut by 6 bases, the J end by 5 bases, with 17 bases between. Looked up from germline, CDR1 is LGHNT and CDR2 is FRNRAP. The CDR3 covers 14 residues. CDR3 DNA: TGTGCTAGTGGGTCCTACAGTGGAGGGAACGAGCAGTACTTC. It specifies CASGSYSGGNEQYF.

In this sample, this clone turned up a few times. The sample has other DNA sequences that encode this CDR3 too. The V and J genes are TRBV7-2 and TRBJ2-2; D gene unclear. CDR3 length: 13 residues. V dropped 3 bases and J dropped 4 bases, with 6 bases sitting between them. Germline V gene data show CDR1 as SGHTA and CDR2 as FQGNSA. As DNA, the CDR3 is TGTGCCAGCAGCTTTTCGGGCACCGGGGAGCTGTTTTTT. Its protein product is CASSFSGTGELFF. Based on the CDR3 plus reference TRBV7-2 and TRBJ2-2, the full variable domain is GAGVSQSPSNKVTEKGKDVELRCDPISGHTALYWYRQSLGQGLEFLIYFQGNSAPDKSGLPSDRFSAERTGGSVSTLTIQRTQQEDSAVYLCASSFSGTGELFFGEGSRLTVL.

The chain combines TRBV2 with TRBJ2-5; 7 bases align to TRBD2. Germline V CDR1 and CDR2: SNHLY, FYNNEI. This CDR3 is 17 amino acids long. V shed 5 bases and J 5 bases; nucleotides not matched to a gene: 17. CDR3 nucleotides: TGTGCCAGCAGTAGCGGGGACCGAGCACATTGGGAGGAGACCCAGTACTTC. This translates into CASSSGDRAHWEETQYF.

This clone was seen a few times. The chain combines TRBV5-6 with TRBJ1-2; D gene uncertain. V lost 0 bases and J lost 5, with 8 bases in between. This CDR3 spans 13 amino acids. Looked up from germline, CDR1 is SGHDT and CDR2 is YYEEEE. The CDR3 loop is CASSLDSTYGYTF. In DNA, the CDR3 is TGTGCCAGCAGCTTGGATTCCACTTATGGCTACACCTTC.

This chain connects TRBV19 to TRBJ2-3; 8 nucleotides line up with TRBD2. Germline V CDR1 and CDR2: LNHDA, SQIVND (reference sequence). V trimming: 4 bases; J trimming: 6 bases; junction bases outside the gene matches: 6. This CDR3 has 14 amino acids. DNA of the CDR3: TGTGCCAGTAGTAAGCGACTAGCGTTGGATACGCAGTATTTT. This sequence encodes CASSKRLALDTQYF.

This clone was counted once. This chain uses TRBV13 with TRBJ2-5; 7 nucleotides line up with TRBD2. Judging by the DNA end, TRBJ2-7 fits better; the J call may be wrong. Germline CDR1 reads PRHDT; CDR2 reads FYEKMQ (reference sequence). This CDR3 contains 14 residues. The CDR3 loop reads CASSLGAGAYEQYF. The DNA for the CDR3 is TGTGCCAGCAGCTTAGGGGCGGGGGCCTACGAGCAGTACTTC.

The rearrangement joins TRBV18 to TRBJ2-1; TRBD1 matches 8 bases. V shed 8 bases and J 7 bases; nucleotides not matched to a gene: 7. This CDR3 comprises 13 residues. From germline, CDR1 is KGHSH and CDR2 LQKENI. CDR3 region: CASTNDRGNEQFF. For the CDR3, the DNA is TGTGCCAGCACCAACGACAGGGGAAATGAGCAGTTCTTC.

The chain uses TRBV7-8 and TRBJ1-5; TRBD1 might be the D (6 bases). Trimming stripped 5 bases from V and 2 bases from J, with 10 bases between. Germline V lookup: CDR1 SGHVS, CDR2 FQNEAQ. This CDR3 is built from 14 residues. In DNA, the CDR3 is TGTGCCAGCAGCGAACAGGGAGGCAATCAGCCCCAGCATTTT. Residues: CASSEQGGNQPQHF.